This TCR beta chain was sequenced during a study of cytomegalovirus exposure and HLA in healthy donors. The CDR3 has 16 amino acids. J was trimmed by 5 bases and V by 3 bases; bases with no gene match: 13. Per germline, CDR1 SGHDT and CDR2 YYEEEE. Study findings and constraints: Rates of TCR association differed by HLA locus in a later analysis, with DRB1 highest and HLA-C lowest. In a later analysis, at a false discovery rate of 0.05, approximately 16,000 TCR beta sequences matched HLA alleles.

In regard to this clone: What it recognizes is unknown.

A multiplex PCR was run with 60 Vbeta primers and 13 Jbeta primers. Clones were read by immunoSEQ multiplex PCR, and TCRdb kept only the in-frame ones, dropping some. This sample yields approximately 160,000 clones, of which about 80% are seen a single time; 4.8% belongs to the top ten. The chain combines TRBV5-6 with TRBJ1-1; 7 bases are shared with TRBD1. The sample was PBMCs. The source of this sequence is a man younger than 35 in good health and CMV-seronegative. CDR3 sequence reads: CASSWRSGTVGTEAFF. The CDR3 DNA reads as TGTGCCAGCAGCTGGAGATCCGGGACAGTTGGAACTGAAGCTTTCTTT.